This T cell receptor beta chain was retrieved from a study of blood T cell repertoires in COVID-19. As for the study in general: Whether acute or convalescent, the COVID-19 samples came from the United States, Italy and Spain. Nucleic acid was either cDNA or gDNA, and it came from T cells, B-cell-depleted T cells, or PBMCs.

As processed by the authors: By means of reference gene primer amplification, nucleated cell counts were estimated. The table came from immunoSEQ multiplex PCR; TCRdb's copy has only in-frame clones and leaves some out. D and trimming were read from the DNA, whereas the V and J calls and clone size are those reported in that table. The repertoire includes around 240,000 clones, approximately 80% of them detected once, and about 7.4% sits in the top ten. The sequenced sample consisted of peripheral blood. The sequence was obtained from a woman aged 45-60 years with acute or convalescent COVID-19.

CDR3 in DNA: TGTGCCAGCAGCCAAGCTAGGATCAGGGGGCGGGCTAACTATGGCTACACCTTC. As protein: CASSQARIRGRANYGYTF. V gene TRBV7-8 combines with J gene TRBJ1-2; 8 positions match TRBD1. The V gene end was trimmed by 5 bases and the J gene end by 0 bases; junction bases not matched to a gene: 14. The CDR3 is 18 amino acids. Germline V gene sequence: CDR1 SGHVS, CDR2 FQNEAQ.